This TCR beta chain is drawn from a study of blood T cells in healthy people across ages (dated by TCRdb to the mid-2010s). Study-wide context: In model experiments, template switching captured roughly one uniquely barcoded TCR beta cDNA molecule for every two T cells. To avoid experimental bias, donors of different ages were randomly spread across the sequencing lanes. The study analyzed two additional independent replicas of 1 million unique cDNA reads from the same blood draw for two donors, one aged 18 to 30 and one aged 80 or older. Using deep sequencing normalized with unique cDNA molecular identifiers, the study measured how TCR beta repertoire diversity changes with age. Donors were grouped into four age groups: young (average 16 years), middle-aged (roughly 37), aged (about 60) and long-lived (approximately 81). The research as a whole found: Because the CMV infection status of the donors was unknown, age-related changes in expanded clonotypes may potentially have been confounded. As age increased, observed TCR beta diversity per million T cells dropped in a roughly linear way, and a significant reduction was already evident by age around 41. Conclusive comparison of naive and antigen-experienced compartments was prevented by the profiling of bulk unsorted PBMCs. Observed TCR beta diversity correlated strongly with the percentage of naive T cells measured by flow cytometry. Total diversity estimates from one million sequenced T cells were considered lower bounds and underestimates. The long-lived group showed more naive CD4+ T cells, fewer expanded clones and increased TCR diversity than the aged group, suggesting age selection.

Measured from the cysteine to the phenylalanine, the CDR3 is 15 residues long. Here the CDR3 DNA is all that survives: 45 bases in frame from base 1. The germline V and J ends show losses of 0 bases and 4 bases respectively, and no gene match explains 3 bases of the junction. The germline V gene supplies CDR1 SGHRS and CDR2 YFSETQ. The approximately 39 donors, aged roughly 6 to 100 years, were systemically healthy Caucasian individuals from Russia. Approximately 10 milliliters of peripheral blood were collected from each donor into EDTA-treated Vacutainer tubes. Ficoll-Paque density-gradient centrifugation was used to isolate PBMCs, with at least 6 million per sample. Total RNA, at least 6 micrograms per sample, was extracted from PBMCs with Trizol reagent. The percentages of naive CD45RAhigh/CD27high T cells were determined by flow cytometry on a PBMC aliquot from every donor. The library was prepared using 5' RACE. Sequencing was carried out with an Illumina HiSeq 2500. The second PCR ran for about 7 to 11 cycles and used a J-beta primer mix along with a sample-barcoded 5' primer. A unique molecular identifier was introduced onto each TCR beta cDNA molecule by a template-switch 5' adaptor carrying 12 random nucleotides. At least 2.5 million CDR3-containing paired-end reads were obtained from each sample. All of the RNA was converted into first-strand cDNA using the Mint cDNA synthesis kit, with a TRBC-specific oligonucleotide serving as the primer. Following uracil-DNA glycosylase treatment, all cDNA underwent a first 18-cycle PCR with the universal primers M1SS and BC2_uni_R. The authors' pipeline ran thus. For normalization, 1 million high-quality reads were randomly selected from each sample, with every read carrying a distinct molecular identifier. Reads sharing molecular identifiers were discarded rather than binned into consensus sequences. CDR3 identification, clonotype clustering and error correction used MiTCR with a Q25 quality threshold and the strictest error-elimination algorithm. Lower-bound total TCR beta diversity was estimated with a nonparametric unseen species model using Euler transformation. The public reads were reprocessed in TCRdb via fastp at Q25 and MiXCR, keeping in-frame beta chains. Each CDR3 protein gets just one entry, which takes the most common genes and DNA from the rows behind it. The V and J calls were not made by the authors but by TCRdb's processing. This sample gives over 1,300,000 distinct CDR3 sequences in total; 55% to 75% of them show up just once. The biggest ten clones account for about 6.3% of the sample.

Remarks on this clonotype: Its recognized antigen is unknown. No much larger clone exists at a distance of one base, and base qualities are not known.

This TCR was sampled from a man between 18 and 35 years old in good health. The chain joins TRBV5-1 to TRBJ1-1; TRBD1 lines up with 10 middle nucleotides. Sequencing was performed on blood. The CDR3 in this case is CASSLEGQGTTEAFF. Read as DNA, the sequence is TGCGCCAGCAGCTTGGAGGGACAGGGGACCACTGAAGCTTTCTTT. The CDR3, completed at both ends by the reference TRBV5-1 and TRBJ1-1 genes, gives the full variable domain KAGVTQTPRYLIKTRGQQVTLSCSPISGHRSVSWYQQTPGQGLQFLFEYFSETQRNKGNFPGRFSGRQFSNSRSEMNVSTLELGDSALYLCASSLEGQGTTEAFFGQGTRLTVV.